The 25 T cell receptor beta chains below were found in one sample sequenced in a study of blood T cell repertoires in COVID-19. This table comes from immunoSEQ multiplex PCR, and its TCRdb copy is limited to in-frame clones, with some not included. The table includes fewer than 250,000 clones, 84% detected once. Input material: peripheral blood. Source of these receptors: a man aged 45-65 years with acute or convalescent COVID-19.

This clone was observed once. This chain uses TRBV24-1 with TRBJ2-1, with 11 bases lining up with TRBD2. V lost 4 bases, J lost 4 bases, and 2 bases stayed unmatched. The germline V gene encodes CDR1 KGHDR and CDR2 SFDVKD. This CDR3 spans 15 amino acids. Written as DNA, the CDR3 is TGTGCCACCAGTGAAGGGACTAGCGGATACAATGAGCAGTTCTTC. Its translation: CATSEGTSGYNEQFF.

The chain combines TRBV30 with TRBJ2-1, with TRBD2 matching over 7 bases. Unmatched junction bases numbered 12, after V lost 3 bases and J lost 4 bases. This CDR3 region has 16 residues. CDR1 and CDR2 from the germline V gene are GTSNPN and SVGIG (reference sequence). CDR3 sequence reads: CAWRGLAATNYNEQFF. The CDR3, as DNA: TGTGCCTGGAGGGGGCTAGCGGCAACTAATTACAATGAGCAGTTCTTC.

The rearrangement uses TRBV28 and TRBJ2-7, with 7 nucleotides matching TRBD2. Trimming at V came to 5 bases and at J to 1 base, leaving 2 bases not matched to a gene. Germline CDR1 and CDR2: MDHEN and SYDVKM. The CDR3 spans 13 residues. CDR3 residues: CASSQAGSYEQYF. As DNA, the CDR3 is TGTGCCAGCAGTCAAGCGGGGTCCTACGAGCAGTACTTC.

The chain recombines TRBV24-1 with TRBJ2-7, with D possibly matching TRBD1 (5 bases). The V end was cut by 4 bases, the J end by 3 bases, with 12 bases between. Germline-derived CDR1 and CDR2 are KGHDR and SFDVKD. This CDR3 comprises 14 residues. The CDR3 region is CATSDRGRDYEQYF. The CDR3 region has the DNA TGTGCCACCAGTGACCGAGGCAGGGACTACGAGCAGTACTTC.

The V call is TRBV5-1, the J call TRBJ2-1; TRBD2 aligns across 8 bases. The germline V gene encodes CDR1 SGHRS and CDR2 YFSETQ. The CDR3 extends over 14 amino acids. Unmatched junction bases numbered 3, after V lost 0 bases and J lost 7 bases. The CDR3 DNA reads TGCGCCAGCAGCTTGGCGGGAGGGGTGAATGAGCAGTTCTTC. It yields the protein CASSLAGGVNEQFF.

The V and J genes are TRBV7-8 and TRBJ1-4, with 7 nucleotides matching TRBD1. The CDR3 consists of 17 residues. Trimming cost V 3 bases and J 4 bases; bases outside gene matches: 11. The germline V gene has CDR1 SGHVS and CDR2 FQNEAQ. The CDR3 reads CASSFNIQGTLNEKLFF. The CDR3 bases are TGTGCCAGCAGCTTCAATATACAGGGGACCCTTAATGAAAAACTGTTTTTT.

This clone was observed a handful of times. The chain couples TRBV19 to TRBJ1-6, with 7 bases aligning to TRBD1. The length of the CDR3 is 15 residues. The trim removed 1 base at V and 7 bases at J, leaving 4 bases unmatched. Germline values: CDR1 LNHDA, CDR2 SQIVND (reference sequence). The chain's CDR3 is CASSIVPGQNSPLHF. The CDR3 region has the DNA TGTGCCAGTAGTATAGTCCCGGGACAGAATTCACCCCTCCACTTT.

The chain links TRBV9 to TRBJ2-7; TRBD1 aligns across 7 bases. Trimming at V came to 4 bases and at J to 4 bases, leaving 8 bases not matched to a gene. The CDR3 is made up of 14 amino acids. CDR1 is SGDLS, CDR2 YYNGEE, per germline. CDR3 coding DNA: TGTGCCAGCAGCTCCCGGGACAGACTTTACGAGCAGTACTTC. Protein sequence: CASSSRDRLYEQYF.

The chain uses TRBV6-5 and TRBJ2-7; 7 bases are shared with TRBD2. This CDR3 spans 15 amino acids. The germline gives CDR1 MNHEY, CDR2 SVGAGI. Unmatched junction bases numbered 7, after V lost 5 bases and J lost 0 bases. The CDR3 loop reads CASSPGAGLSYEQYF. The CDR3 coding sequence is TGTGCCAGCAGTCCTGGAGCGGGACTCTCCTACGAGCAGTACTTC.

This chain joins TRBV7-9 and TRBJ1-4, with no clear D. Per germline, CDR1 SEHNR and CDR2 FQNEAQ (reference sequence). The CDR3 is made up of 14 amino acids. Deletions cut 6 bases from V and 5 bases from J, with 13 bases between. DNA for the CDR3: TGTGCCAGCAGAGCACCCACCGGGAATGAAAAACTGTTTTTT. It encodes CASRAPTGNEKLFF. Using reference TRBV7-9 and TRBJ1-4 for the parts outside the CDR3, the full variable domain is DTGVSQNPRHKITKRGQNVTFRCDPISEHNRLYWYRQTLGQGPEFLTYFQNEAQLEKSRLLSDRFSAERPKGSFSTLEIQRTEQGDSAMYLCASRAPTGNEKLFFGSGTQLSVL.

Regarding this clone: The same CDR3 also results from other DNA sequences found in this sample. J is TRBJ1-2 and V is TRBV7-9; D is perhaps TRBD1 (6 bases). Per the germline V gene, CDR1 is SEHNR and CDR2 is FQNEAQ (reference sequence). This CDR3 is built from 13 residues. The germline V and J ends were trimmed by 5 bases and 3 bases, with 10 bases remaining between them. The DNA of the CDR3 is TGTGCCAGCAGCCCCAGGGGTGACTATGGCTACACCTTC. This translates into CASSPRGDYGYTF.

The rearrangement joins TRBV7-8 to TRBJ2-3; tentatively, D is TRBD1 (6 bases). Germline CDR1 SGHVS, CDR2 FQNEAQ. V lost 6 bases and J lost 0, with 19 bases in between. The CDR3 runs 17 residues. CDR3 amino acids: CASSPRPGQISTDTQYF. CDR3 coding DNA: TGTGCCAGCAGTCCGCGACCGGGACAAATTAGCACAGATACGCAGTATTTT.

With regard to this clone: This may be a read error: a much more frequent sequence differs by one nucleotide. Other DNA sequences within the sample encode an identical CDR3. The CDR3 reads CASSQGQGTYEQYF. The CDR3 DNA reads as TGTGCCAGCAGCCAAGGACAGGGTACCTACGAGCAGTACTTC. The J gene is TRBJ2-7, the V gene TRBV3-1 (or the pseudogene TRBV3-2), with 7 bases aligning to TRBD1. The CDR3 loop spans 14 amino acids. Germline CDR1 and CDR2: LGHDT and YNNKEL (reference sequence). After removal of 1 base from V and 2 bases from J, the junction contained 2 bases not matched to a gene.

CDR3 DNA sequence: TGTGCCAGTAGTATTAAGTCGGGGGATATCTACGAGCAGTACTTC. It translates to CASSIKSGDIYEQYF. The chain couples TRBV19 to TRBJ2-7, with D maybe TRBD2 (6 bases). This CDR3 contains 15 residues. V lost 3 bases and J lost 3, with 15 bases in between. CDR1 and CDR2 (germline): LNHDA, SQIVND (reference sequence).

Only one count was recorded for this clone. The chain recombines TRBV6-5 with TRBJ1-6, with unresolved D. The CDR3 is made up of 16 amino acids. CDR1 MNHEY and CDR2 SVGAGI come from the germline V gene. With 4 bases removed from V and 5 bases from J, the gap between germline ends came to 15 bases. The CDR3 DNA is TGTGCCAGCAGTTGGCGGGAAAGGTTGGATAATTCACCCCTCCACTTT. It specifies CASSWRERLDNSPLHF.

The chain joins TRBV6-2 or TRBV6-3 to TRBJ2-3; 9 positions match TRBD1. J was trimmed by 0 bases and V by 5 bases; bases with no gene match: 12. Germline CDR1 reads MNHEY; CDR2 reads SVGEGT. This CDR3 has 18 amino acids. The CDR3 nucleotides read TGTGCCAGCAGTCTCGGAGGGACAGGGAATCCTAGCACAGATACGCAGTATTTT. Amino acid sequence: CASSLGGTGNPSTDTQYF.

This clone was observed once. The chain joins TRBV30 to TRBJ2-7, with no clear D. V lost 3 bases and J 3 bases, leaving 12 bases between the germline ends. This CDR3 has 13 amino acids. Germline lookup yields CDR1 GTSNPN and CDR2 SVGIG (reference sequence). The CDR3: CAWRPLAGYEQYF. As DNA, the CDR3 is TGTGCCTGGAGGCCCCTCGCCGGCTACGAGCAGTACTTC.

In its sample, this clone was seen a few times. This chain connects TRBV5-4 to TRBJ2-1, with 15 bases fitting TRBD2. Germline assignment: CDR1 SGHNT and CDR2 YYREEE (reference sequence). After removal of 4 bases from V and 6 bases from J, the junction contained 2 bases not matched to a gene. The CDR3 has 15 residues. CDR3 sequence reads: CASSRTSGRANEQFF. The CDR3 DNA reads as TGTGCCAGCAGCCGGACTAGCGGGAGGGCCAATGAGCAGTTCTTC.

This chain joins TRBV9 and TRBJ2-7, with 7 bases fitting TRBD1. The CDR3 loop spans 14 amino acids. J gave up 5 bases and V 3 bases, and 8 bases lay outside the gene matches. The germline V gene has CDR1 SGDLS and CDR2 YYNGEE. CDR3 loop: CASSERGQGNEQYF. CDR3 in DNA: TGTGCCAGCAGCGAAAGGGGGCAGGGGAACGAGCAGTACTTC. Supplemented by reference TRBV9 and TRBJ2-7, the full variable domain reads DSGVTQTPKHLITATGQRVTLRCSPRSGDLSVYWYQQSLDQGLQFLIQYYNGEERAKGNILERFSAQQFPDLHSELNLSSLELGDSALYFCASSERGQGNEQYFGPGTRLTVT.

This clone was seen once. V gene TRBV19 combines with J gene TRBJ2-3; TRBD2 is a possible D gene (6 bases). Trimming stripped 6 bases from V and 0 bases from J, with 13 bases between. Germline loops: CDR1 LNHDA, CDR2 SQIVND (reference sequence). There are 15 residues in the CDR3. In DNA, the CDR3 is TGTGCCAGTAGAGCGAACGCGGGGAGCACAGATACGCAGTATTTT. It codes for CASRANAGSTDTQYF. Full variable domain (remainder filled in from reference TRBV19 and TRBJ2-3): DGGITQSPKYLFRKEGQNVTLSCEQNLNHDAMYWYRQDPGQGLRLIYYSQIVNDFQKGDIAEGYSVSREKKESFPLTVTSAQKNPTAFYLCASRANAGSTDTQYFGPGTRLTVL.

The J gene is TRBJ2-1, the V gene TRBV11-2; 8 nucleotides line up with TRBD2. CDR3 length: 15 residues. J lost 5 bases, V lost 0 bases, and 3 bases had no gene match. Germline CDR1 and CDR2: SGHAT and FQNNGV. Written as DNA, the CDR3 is TGTGCCAGCAGCTTAGAAGCGGGAGATCACAATGAGCAGTTCTTC. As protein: CASSLEAGDHNEQFF.

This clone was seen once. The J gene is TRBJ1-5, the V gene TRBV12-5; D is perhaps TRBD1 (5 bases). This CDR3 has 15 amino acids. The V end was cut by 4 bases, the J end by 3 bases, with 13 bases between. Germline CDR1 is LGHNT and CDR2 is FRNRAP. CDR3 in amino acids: CASGYPDRDNQPQHF. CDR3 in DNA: TGTGCTAGTGGTTACCCCGACAGAGACAATCAGCCCCAGCATTTT.

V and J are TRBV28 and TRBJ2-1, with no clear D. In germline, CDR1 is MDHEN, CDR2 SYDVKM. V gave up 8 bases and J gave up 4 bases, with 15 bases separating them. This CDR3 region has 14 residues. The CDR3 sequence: CASSSAEIYNEQFF. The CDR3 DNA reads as TGTGCCAGCTCATCGGCGGAGATTTACAATGAGCAGTTCTTC.

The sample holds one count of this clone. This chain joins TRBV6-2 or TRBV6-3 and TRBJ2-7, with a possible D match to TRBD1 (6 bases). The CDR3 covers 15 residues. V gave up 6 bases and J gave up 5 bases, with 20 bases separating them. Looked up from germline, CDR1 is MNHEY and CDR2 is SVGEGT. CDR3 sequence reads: CASSIPSGTRNEQYF. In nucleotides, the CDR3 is TGTGCCAGCAGCATTCCGTCGGGGACAAGGAACGAGCAGTACTTC.

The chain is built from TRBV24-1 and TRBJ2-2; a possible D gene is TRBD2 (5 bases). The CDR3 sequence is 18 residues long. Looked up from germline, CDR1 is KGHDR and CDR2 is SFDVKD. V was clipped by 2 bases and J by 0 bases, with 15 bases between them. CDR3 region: CATSDSPGRATNTGELFF. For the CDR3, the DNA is TGTGCCACCAGTGATTCCCCCGGGCGGGCTACGAACACCGGGGAGCTGTTTTTT.